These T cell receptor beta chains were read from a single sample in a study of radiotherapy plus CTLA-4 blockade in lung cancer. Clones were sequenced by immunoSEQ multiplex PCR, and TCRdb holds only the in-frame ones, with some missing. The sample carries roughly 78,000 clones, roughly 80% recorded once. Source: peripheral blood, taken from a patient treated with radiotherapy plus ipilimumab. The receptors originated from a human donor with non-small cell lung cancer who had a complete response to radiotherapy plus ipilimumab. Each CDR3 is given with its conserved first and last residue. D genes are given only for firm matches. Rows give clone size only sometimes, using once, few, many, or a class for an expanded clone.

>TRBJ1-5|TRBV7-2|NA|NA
CASSLLQGLNQPQHF
TGTGCCAGCAGCTTATTACAGGGATTAAATCAGCCCCAGCATTTT
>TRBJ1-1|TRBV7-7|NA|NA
CASSLSVGTEAFF
TGTGCTAGCAGCTTAAGTGTGGGCACTGAAGCTTTCTTT
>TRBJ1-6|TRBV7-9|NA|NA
CASSLHGDNSPLHF
TGTGCCAGCAGCTTACACGGAGATAATTCACCCCTCCACTTT
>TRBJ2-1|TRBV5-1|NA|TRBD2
CASSYSSGGAVNEQFF
TGCGCCAGCAGCTACTCTAGCGGGGGGGCCGTCAATGAGCAGTTCTTC
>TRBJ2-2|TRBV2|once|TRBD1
CASSGTGQGIFGELFF
TGTGCCAGCAGCGGTACGGGACAGGGAATTTTCGGGGAGCTGTTTTTT
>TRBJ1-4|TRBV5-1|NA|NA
CASSLEGDEKLFF
TGCGCCAGCAGCTTGGAGGGGGATGAAAAACTGTTTTTT
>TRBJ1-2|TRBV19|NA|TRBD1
CASRGRLPYGYTF
TGTGCCAGCAGGGGGCGCCTCCCCTATGGCTACACCTTC
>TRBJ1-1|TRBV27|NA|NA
CASSPLTGSYTEAFF
TGTGCCAGCAGTCCGTTGACGGGCTCCTACACTGAAGCTTTCTTT
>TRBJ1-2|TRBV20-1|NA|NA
CSARQGSGYTF
TGCAGTGCTAGGCAGGGTTCAGGCTACACCTTC
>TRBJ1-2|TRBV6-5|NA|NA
CASSYGPRQGLDGYTF
TGTGCCAGCAGTTATGGCCCCCGGCAGGGACTGGATGGCTACACCTTC
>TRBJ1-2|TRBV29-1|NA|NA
CSVWESYGYTF
TGCAGCGTTTGGGAGAGTTATGGCTACACCTTC
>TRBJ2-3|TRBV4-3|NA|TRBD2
CASSGTRSTDTQYF
TGCGCCAGCAGCGGGACTAGGAGCACAGATACGCAGTATTTT
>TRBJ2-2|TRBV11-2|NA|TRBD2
CASSLWAGVGLAGGSMFF
TGTGCCAGCAGCTTATGGGCCGGTGTAGGGCTAGCGGGAGGAAGTATGTTTTTT
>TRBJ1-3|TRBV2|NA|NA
CASRESGNTIYF
TGTGCCAGCAGAGAGTCTGGAAACACCATATATTTT
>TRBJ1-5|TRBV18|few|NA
CASSPGNGGNQPQHF
TGTGCCAGCTCACCAGGGAACGGCGGCAATCAGCCCCAGCATTTT
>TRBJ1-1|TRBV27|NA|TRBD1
CASSSSRGTGISTEAFF
TGTGCCAGCAGTTCTTCCAGGGGGACAGGGATTTCTACTGAAGCTTTCTTT
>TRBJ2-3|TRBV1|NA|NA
CTSSHTQYF
TGCACCAGCAGCCATACGCAGTATTTT
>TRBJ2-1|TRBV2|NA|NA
CASMDERSYNEQFF
TGTGCCAGCATGGATGAGAGGTCCTACAATGAGCAGTTCTTC
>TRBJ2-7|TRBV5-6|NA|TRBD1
CASSLVEGASYEQYF
TGTGCCAGCAGCTTGGTTGAGGGGGCCTCCTACGAGCAGTACTTC
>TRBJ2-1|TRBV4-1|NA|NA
CASRESRWGPFYNEQFF
TGCGCCAGCCGAGAAAGTCGATGGGGACCATTCTACAATGAGCAGTTCTTC
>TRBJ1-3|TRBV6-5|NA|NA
CATSDTGSDTIYF
TGTGCCACCAGTGACACAGGGTCGGACACCATATATTTT
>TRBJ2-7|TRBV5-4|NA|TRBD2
CASSRRTSGEEYF
TGTGCCAGCAGCAGAAGGACTAGCGGGGAGGAGTACTTC
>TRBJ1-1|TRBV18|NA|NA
CASSPTNTEAFF
TGTGCCAGCTCACCAACGAACACTGAAGCTTTCTTT
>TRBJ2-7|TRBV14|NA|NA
CASSLSWGNSYEQYF
TGTGCCAGCAGTCTTTCCTGGGGAAACTCCTACGAGCAGTACTTC
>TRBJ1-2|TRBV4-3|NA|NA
CASSQDSLSNYGYTF
TGCGCCAGCAGCCAAGACAGCTTGTCTAACTATGGCTACACCTTC
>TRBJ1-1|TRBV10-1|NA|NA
CASRATGVDTEAFF
TGCGCCAGCAGAGCCACGGGGGTTGACACTGAAGCTTTCTTT
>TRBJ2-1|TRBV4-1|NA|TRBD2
CASSQEASGNEQFF
TGCGCCAGCAGCCAAGAAGCTAGCGGGAATGAGCAGTTCTTC
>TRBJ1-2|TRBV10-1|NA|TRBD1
CASSPGTGNGYTF
TGCGCCAGCAGTCCCGGGACAGGGAATGGCTACACCTTC
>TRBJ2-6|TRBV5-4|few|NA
CASNTRGRANVLTF
TGTGCCAGCAATACCCGGGGCAGGGCCAACGTCCTGACTTTC
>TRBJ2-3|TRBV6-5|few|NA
CASSYSRDHRMGAQYF
TGTGCCAGCAGTTACTCGCGGGACCACAGGATGGGGGCGCAGTATTTT
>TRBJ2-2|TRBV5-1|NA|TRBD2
CASSLVRGRDTGELFF
TGCGCCAGCAGCTTGGTACGCGGGAGAGACACCGGGGAGCTGTTTTTT
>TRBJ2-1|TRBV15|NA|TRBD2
CATSRNPGLANNEQFF
TGTGCCACCAGCAGAAACCCGGGACTAGCCAACAATGAGCAGTTCTTC
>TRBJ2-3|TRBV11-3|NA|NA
CASSLAGADTQYF
TGTGCCAGCAGCTTAGCTGGAGCAGATACGCAGTATTTT
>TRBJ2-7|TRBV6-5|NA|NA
CASSYGRQNYEQYF
TGTGCCAGCAGTTACGGTCGGCAGAACTACGAGCAGTACTTC
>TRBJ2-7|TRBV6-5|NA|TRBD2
CASSRDRGEEQYF
TGTGCCAGCAGCCGCGACCGGGGGGAAGAGCAGTACTTC
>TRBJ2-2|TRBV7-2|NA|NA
CASSPNGLITGELFF
TGTGCCAGCAGCCCCAACGGACTTATCACCGGGGAGCTGTTTTTT
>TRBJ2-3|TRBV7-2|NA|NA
CASSSVSFTDTQYF
TGTGCCAGCAGCTCCGTATCCTTCACAGATACGCAGTATTTT
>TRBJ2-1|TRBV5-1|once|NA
CASSLVAAANNEQFF
TGCGCCAGCAGCTTGGTCGCTGCAGCTAACAATGAGCAGTTCTTC
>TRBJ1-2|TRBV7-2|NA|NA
CASSLNRGDYGYTF
TGTGCCAGCAGCTTAAATCGGGGGGACTATGGCTACACCTTC
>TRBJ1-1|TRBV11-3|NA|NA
CASSHFTRAFF
TGTGCCAGCAGCCACTTCACAAGGGCTTTCTTT
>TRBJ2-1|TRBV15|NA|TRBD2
CATSRDLGLAVYNEQFF
TGTGCCACCAGCAGAGATCTTGGACTAGCGGTCTACAATGAGCAGTTCTTC
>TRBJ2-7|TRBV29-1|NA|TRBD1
CSVDRDRGPEQYF
TGCAGCGTTGACAGGGACAGGGGGCCCGAGCAGTACTTC
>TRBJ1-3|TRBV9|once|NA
CASSTRGGNTIYF
TGTGCCAGCAGCACCCGGGGGGGAAACACCATATATTTT
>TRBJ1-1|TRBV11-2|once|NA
CASSFGPNTEAFF
TGTGCCAGCAGCTTTGGACCGAACACTGAAGCTTTCTTT
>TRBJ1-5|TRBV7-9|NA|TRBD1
CASSFDRGVSNQPQHF
TGTGCCAGCAGCTTTGACAGGGGGGTGAGCAATCAGCCCCAGCATTTT
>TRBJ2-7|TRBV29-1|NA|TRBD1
CSAAGQEGNEQYF
TGCAGCGCGGCGGGACAGGAAGGGAACGAGCAGTACTTC
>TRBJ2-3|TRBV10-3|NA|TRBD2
CASSLTSGSTDTQYF
TGTGCCAGCAGTTTGACTAGCGGGAGCACAGATACGCAGTATTTT
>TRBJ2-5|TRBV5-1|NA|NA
CASSLSGGGAETQYF
TGCGCCAGCAGCTTGAGTGGTGGGGGCGCGGAGACCCAGTACTTC
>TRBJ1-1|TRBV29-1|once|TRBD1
CSVGGQMNTEAFF
TGCAGCGTGGGGGGACAGATGAACACTGAAGCTTTCTTT
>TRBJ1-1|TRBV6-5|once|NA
CASSLQGNTEAFF
TGTGCCAGCAGTTTACAGGGGAACACTGAAGCTTTCTTT
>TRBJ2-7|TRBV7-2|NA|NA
CASSPSFYEQYF
TGTGCCAGCAGCCCATCCTTCTACGAGCAGTACTTC
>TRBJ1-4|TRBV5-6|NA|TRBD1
CASSYRGSGTGDEKLFF
TGTGCCAGCAGCTACCGCGGTTCGGGGACAGGGGACGAAAAACTGTTTTTT
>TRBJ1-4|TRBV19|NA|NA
CASRKDSLLNEKLFF
TGTGCCAGTAGGAAAGACAGTCTTCTTAATGAAAAACTGTTTTTT
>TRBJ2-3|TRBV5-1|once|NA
CASSLVPGSDTQYF
TGCGCCAGCAGCTTGGTGCCAGGGTCAGATACGCAGTATTTT
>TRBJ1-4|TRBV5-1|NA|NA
CASSWYSATNEKLFF
TGCGCCAGCAGCTGGTACAGTGCAACTAATGAAAAACTGTTTTTT